The 30 T cell receptor beta chains given below trace back to one sample, sequenced in a study of blood T cell repertoires in COVID-19. Only in-frame clones appear in the TCRdb table, and some are missing; sequencing was by immunoSEQ multiplex PCR. Of 150,000 to 180,000 clones in the sample, 75% to 80% were seen once. Input material: peripheral blood. The receptors stem from a man older than 75 with acute or convalescent COVID-19.

The chain carries TRBV28 and TRBJ2-5; D may be TRBD2 (5 bases). Trimming took 6 bases from V and 2 from J, leaving 10 bases between them. This CDR3 is built from 13 residues. Germline V gene lookup returns CDR1 MDHEN and CDR2 SYDVKM. CDR3 coding DNA: TGTGCCAGCAGAAGGACTTCTCAAGAGACCCAGTACTTC. Translation: CASRRTSQETQYF.

This chain links TRBV5-8 with TRBJ1-5, with TRBD1 as a possible D gene (5 bases). The germline V gene has CDR1 SGHTS and CDR2 YDEGEE. Trimming pared 4 bases from V and 2 bases from J, leaving 16 bases between. CDR3 length equals 16 residues. CDR3 DNA: TGTGCCAGCAGCGGGAACAGGCCTTGGGGCAATCAGCCCCAGCATTTT. It is translated as CASSGNRPWGNQPQHF.

The chain joins TRBV6-1 to TRBJ2-7, with D uncertain. V lost 3 bases, J lost 4 bases, and 10 bases lay in between. There are 13 residues in the CDR3. The germline V gene encodes CDR1 MNHNS and CDR2 SASEGT. CDR3 loop: CASSDPIPYEQYV. For the CDR3, the DNA is TGTGCCAGCAGTGACCCTATCCCTTACGAGCAGTACGTC.

This clone showed up many times. This rearrangement joins TRBV14 to TRBJ2-3; 13 bases fit TRBD2. Germline CDR1 is SGHDN and CDR2 is FVKESK. Germline trimming cut 4 bases from V and 6 bases from J; bases unmatched to any gene: 7. The CDR3 is made up of 16 amino acids. The CDR3 DNA reads as TGTGCCAGCAGCCGCCAACTAGCGGGGGGGCTTGATACGCAGTATTTT. It translates to CASSRQLAGGLDTQYF.

This sequence joins TRBV6-5 and TRBJ1-5; TRBD1 matches at 7 bases. This CDR3 has 15 residues. V gave up 8 bases and J gave up 0 bases; unmatched junction bases: 7. CDR1 MNHEY and CDR2 SVGAGI come from the germline V gene. The CDR3 nucleotides read TGTGCCAGCCGGGGACAGACCTATAGCAATCAGCCCCAGCATTTT. Its protein is CASRGQTYSNQPQHF.

V usage is TRBV11-2 and J usage is TRBJ1-2, with D perhaps matching TRBD1 (5 bases). The germline V gene encodes CDR1 SGHAT and CDR2 FQNNGV. The CDR3 is 15 residues long. V was pared by 1 base and J by 3 bases, with 12 bases between. The CDR3 protein is CASSLGSWGDYGYTF. The CDR3 DNA is TGTGCCAGCAGCTTAGGCTCCTGGGGGGACTATGGCTACACCTTC.

J is TRBJ1-4 and V is TRBV6-5; D gene ambiguous. CDR3 size: 14 residues. Germline CDR1 is MNHEY and CDR2 is SVGAGI. Trimming took 11 bases from V and 0 from J, leaving 13 bases between them. In DNA form, the CDR3 reads TGTGCCTTGGAGGGTAGGGCAACTAATGAAAAACTGTTTTTT. It codes for CALEGRATNEKLFF.

This clone showed up just a few times. This sequence joins TRBV27 and TRBJ1-1, with D possibly TRBD1 on 6 matching bases. This CDR3 has 18 amino acids. V lost 6 bases, J lost 4 bases, and 27 bases lay in between. Germline V CDR1 and CDR2: MNHEY, SMNVEV (reference sequence). CDR3 DNA: TGTGCCAGCAGCCAACGGGGAGGGCCAGGGGTCCTTAGCACTGAAGCTTTCTTT. It specifies CASSQRGGPGVLSTEAFF.

This sequence joins TRBV20-1 and TRBJ2-3; D might be TRBD1 (5 bases). In germline, CDR1 is DFQATT, CDR2 SNEGSKA (reference sequence). V lost 6 bases, J lost 13 bases, and 17 bases lay in between. The CDR3 has 11 amino acids. CDR3 protein: CSAPTGAREYF. The CDR3 region has the DNA TGCAGTGCCCCTACAGGCGCGAGAGAGTATTTT.

The rearrangement links TRBV9 to TRBJ1-1, with D possibly matching TRBD1 (5 bases). The V and J ends lost 0 bases and 1 base respectively, with 10 bases between them. Germline CDR1 is SGDLS and CDR2 is YYNGEE. The CDR3 length is 15 residues. In nucleotides, the CDR3 is TGTGCCAGCAGCGTAGCACAGGTCGCGAACACTGAAGCTTTCTTT. Its translation is CASSVAQVANTEAFF.

This chain uses TRBV6-2 or TRBV6-3 with TRBJ1-1, with TRBD1 matching over 8 bases. CDR1 and CDR2 from the germline V gene are MNHEY and SVGEGT. The CDR3 runs 16 residues. V was clipped by 4 bases and J by 0 bases; unmatched bases: 7. CDR3 in amino acids: CASSSRWTGMNTEAFF. The CDR3 DNA sequence: TGTGCCAGCAGTTCCAGGTGGACAGGGATGAACACTGAAGCTTTCTTT.

This chain links TRBV5-1 with TRBJ2-3, with a weak D call TRBD2 (5 bases). The germline gives CDR1 SGHRS, CDR2 YFSETQ. V shed 1 base and J shed 2 bases, with 8 bases lying between them. This CDR3 is built from 14 residues. For the CDR3, the DNA is TGCGCCAGCAGCTTGTACGGGGACACAGATACGCAGTATTTT. It encodes CASSLYGDTDTQYF.

For the CDR3, the DNA is TGTGCCAGCAGTACTTCCCACCATGAGGCAGATACGCAGTATTTT. This translates into CASSTSHHEADTQYF. The V call is TRBV11-2, the J call TRBJ2-3; D ambiguous. Looked up from germline, CDR1 is SGHAT and CDR2 is FQNNGV. The ends were cut back, 6 bases at V and 4 bases at J, with 17 bases in the middle. This CDR3 has 15 amino acids.

The V gene is TRBV5-1, the J gene TRBJ1-1, with 7 bases matching TRBD1. Germline lookup yields CDR1 SGHRS and CDR2 YFSETQ. V shed 5 bases, J shed 3 bases, and the junction held 7 bases outside the gene matches. The CDR3 covers 14 residues. Written as DNA, the CDR3 is TGCGCCAGCAGTACGGGACAGTGGGACACTGAAGCTTTCTTT. It yields the protein CASSTGQWDTEAFF.

The chain employs TRBV18 and TRBJ2-1; D call uncertain. The CDR3 has 13 amino acids. Germline assignment: CDR1 KGHSH and CDR2 LQKENI. Trimming cost V 0 bases and J 5 bases, with 5 bases left between them. The CDR3 sequence is CASSPPTNNEQFF. DNA of the CDR3: TGTGCCAGCTCACCACCTACTAACAATGAGCAGTTCTTC.

The CDR3 here is CASSLGPRGGSGNTIYF. The CDR3 region has the DNA TGTGCCAGCAGCTTAGGCCCAAGGGGCGGCTCTGGAAACACCATATATTTT. V is TRBV7-2 and J is TRBJ1-3; tentatively, D is TRBD1 (5 bases). From germline, CDR1 is SGHTA and CDR2 FQGNSA. The CDR3 is 17 residues long. Trimming took 1 base from V and 0 from J, leaving 13 bases between them.

J is TRBJ2-2 and V is TRBV6-8; D is unresolved. CDR1 is MNHGY and CDR2 is SAAAGT in the germline V gene. Trimming cost V 2 bases and J 8 bases, with 9 bases left between them. The CDR3 is 13 residues long. CDR3 sequence reads: CASSYAPVGELFF. The CDR3 DNA reads TGTGCCAGCAGTTACGCCCCGGTAGGGGAGCTGTTTTTT.

The V call is TRBV29-1, the J call TRBJ2-7, with D possibly being TRBD1 (6 bases). The germline V and J ends were trimmed by 1 base and 0 bases, with 13 bases remaining between them. In germline, CDR1 is SQVTM, CDR2 ANQGSEA. This CDR3 has 15 residues. CDR3 coding DNA: TGCAGCGTTGAAGGGGGGCAGGAGCTCTCCTACGAGCAGTACTTC. Encoded protein: CSVEGGQELSYEQYF.

The rearrangement links TRBV30 to TRBJ2-1, with a possible D match to TRBD1 (5 bases). In germline, CDR1 is GTSNPN, CDR2 SVGIG (reference sequence). The CDR3 consists of 12 residues. Trimming took 0 bases from V and 6 from J, leaving 6 bases between them. CDR3 in DNA: TGTGCCTGGAGTGTGCAGGGCAATGAGCAGTTCTTC. Translation gives CAWSVQGNEQFF.

CDR3 protein: CASSKGRKTGELFF. Written as DNA, the CDR3 is TGTGCCAGCAGCAAGGGGAGGAAAACCGGGGAGCTGTTTTTT. The genes are TRBV2 and TRBJ2-2, with a weak D call TRBD2 (6 bases). The CDR3 has 14 amino acids. Trimming took off 6 bases at V and 5 bases at J, with 13 bases between the two ends. CDR1 and CDR2 from the germline V gene are SNHLY and FYNNEI.

This chain connects TRBV19 to TRBJ2-1; possibly TRBD2 for D (5 bases). V lost 5 bases and J 0 bases, leaving 14 bases between the germline ends. Per germline, CDR1 LNHDA and CDR2 SQIVND (reference sequence). The CDR3 spans 16 residues. CDR3 residues: CASSLPTGSSYNEQFF. The CDR3 DNA reads as TGTGCCAGTAGTTTGCCGACGGGGAGCTCCTACAATGAGCAGTTCTTC.

A few counts support this clone. The chain uses TRBV12-3 or TRBV12-4 and TRBJ1-2, with 9 bases that match TRBD1. The CDR3 loop spans 13 amino acids. Trimming removed 2 bases from V and 10 bases from J; junction bases left unmatched: 5. The CDR3 region is CASSLRTGVNYTF. The DNA of the CDR3 is TGTGCCAGCAGTTTAAGGACAGGGGTAAACTACACCTTC.

This chain links TRBV6-5 with TRBJ2-5; D might be TRBD1 (6 bases). Per germline, CDR1 MNHEY and CDR2 SVGAGI. Trimming removed 8 bases at V and 4 bases at J, with 14 bases between. This CDR3 contains 13 residues. The CDR3 DNA sequence: TGTGCCAGCGCAGACAGGTGGGGAGAGACCCAGTACTTC. Its translation is CASADRWGETQYF.

The rearrangement uses TRBV9 and TRBJ1-2, with 7 bases identical to TRBD1. The V segment lost 4 bases and the J segment 10 bases; nucleotides outside the gene matches: 10. The CDR3 contains 13 residues. Germline V gene sequence: CDR1 SGDLS, CDR2 YYNGEE. This CDR3 reads CASSSRDSDVYTF. In DNA form, the CDR3 reads TGTGCCAGCAGCTCCCGGGACAGCGACGTCTACACCTTC.

J is TRBJ1-6 and V is TRBV6-6; 7 bases fit TRBD1. Unmatched junction bases numbered 2, after V lost 6 bases and J lost 9 bases. In germline, CDR1 is MNHNY, CDR2 SVGAGI (reference sequence). The CDR3 extends over 12 amino acids. Here the CDR3 DNA reads TGTGCCAGCAGGTACAGGGGTTCACCCCTCCACTTT. The encoded protein is CASRYRGSPLHF.

The table lists this clone with a few counts. The V gene is TRBV19, the J gene TRBJ1-6; the match to TRBD1 covers 8 bases. Trimming at V came to 5 bases and at J to 5 bases, leaving 5 bases not matched to a gene. CDR1 LNHDA and CDR2 SQIVND come from the germline V gene (reference sequence). The CDR3 length is 15 residues. Here the CDR3 reads CASSSRTGNNSPLHF. The CDR3 nucleotides are TGTGCCAGTAGTTCAAGGACAGGGAATAATTCACCCCTCCACTTT.

CDR3 coding DNA: TGTGCCAGCAGCTTTAGAAACGGAGAGACCCAGTACTTC. It encodes CASSFRNGETQYF. This rearrangement joins TRBV7-6 to TRBJ2-5; D not certain. V was trimmed by 3 bases and J by 4 bases, leaving 9 bases between them. The CDR3 is made up of 13 amino acids. Germline CDR1 and CDR2: SGHVS and FNYEAQ.

The chain joins TRBV19 to TRBJ2-3; the D gene is possibly TRBD1 (5 bases). Germline CDR1 reads LNHDA; CDR2 reads SQIVND (reference sequence). There are 11 residues in the CDR3. V was trimmed by 7 bases and J by 5 bases, leaving 7 bases between them. CDR3 DNA sequence: TGTGCCAGTACCGGACAAGATACGCAGTATTTT. This sequence encodes CASTGQDTQYF. Combining the CDR3 with reference TRBV19 and TRBJ2-3 gives the whole variable domain DGGITQSPKYLFRKEGQNVTLSCEQNLNHDAMYWYRQDPGQGLRLIYYSQIVNDFQKGDIAEGYSVSREKKESFPLTVTSAQKNPTAFYLCASTGQDTQYFGPGTRLTVL.

The rearrangement joins TRBV18 to TRBJ2-3; 10 bases line up with TRBD2. The CDR3 covers 16 residues. Germline CDR1 is KGHSH and CDR2 is LQKENI. J was trimmed by 5 bases and V by 4 bases; bases with no gene match: 9. CDR3 in amino acids: CASSQRSGGAVDTQYF. CDR3 sequence (DNA): TGTGCCAGCTCACAAAGGAGCGGGGGGGCCGTAGATACGCAGTATTTT.

This clone occurred a few times. The chain couples TRBV5-1 to TRBJ2-5; 11 positions match TRBD2. V trimming: 5 bases; J trimming: 5 bases; junction bases outside the gene matches: 5. The CDR3 loop spans 14 amino acids. Germline V gene data show CDR1 as SGHRS and CDR2 as YFSETQ. The CDR3 region is CASRPGLAGETQYF. CDR3 coding DNA: TGCGCCAGCAGACCCGGACTAGCGGGTGAGACCCAGTACTTC.